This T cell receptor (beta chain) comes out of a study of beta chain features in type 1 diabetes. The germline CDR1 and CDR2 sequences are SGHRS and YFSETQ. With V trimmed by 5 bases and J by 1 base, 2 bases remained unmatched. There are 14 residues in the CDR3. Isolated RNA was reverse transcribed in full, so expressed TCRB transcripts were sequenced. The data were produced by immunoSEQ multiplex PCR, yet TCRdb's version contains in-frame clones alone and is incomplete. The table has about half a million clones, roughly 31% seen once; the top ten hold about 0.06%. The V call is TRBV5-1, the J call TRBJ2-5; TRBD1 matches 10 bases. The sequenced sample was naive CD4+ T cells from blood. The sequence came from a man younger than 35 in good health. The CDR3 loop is CASSWTGGQETQYF. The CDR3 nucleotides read TGCGCCAGCAGTTGGACAGGGGGCCAAGAGACCCAGTACTTC.